These 11 T cell receptor beta chains were all obtained from the same sample, sequenced in a study of early stage breast cancer tumors. Profiling relied on immunoSEQ multiplex PCR, and the TCRdb table lists in-frame clones only, not all of them. The sample lists more than 65,000 clones, 80% occurring once. The specimen sequenced was blood. Source of these receptors: a person aged 40-50 years with breast cancer.

V is TRBV29-1 and J is TRBJ2-1, with D possibly being TRBD1 (5 bases). CDR3 length equals 13 residues. V was pared by 3 bases and J by 2 bases, with 8 bases between. The germline V gene has CDR1 SQVTM and CDR2 ANQGSEA. The CDR3 here is CSVDRATYNEQFF. The CDR3, as DNA: TGCAGCGTTGACAGGGCAACCTACAATGAGCAGTTCTTC.

The V gene is TRBV28, the J gene TRBJ1-1; D unresolved. CDR1 is MDHEN, CDR2 SYDVKM, per germline. Trimming pared 3 bases from V and 3 bases from J, leaving 5 bases between. This CDR3 is built from 12 residues. The chain's CDR3 is CASSLGYTEAFF. CDR3 bases: TGTGCCAGCAGTTTGGGGTACACTGAAGCTTTCTTT.

The chain combines TRBV19 with TRBJ1-1, with 9 positions matching TRBD1. V lost 5 bases to trimming and J lost 5 bases; unmatched junction nucleotides: 6. The CDR3 consists of 14 residues. The germline V gene encodes CDR1 LNHDA and CDR2 SQIVND (reference sequence). The DNA of the CDR3 is TGTGCCAGTAGTGGAGGACAGGGGTGGACTGAAGCTTTCTTT. It yields the protein CASSGGQGWTEAFF.

The chain employs TRBV30 and TRBJ2-3; TRBD2 might be the D (5 bases). This CDR3 spans 16 amino acids. CDR1 is GTSNPN, CDR2 SVGIG, per germline (reference sequence). V was cut by 0 bases and J by 4 bases, with 17 bases left in between. The chain's CDR3 is CAWSVLGSGLPDTQYF. CDR3 sequence (DNA): TGTGCCTGGAGTGTACTTGGAAGCGGTCTCCCAGATACGCAGTATTTT.

This chain uses TRBV30 with TRBJ1-3; TRBD1 might be the D (5 bases). Trimming removed 4 bases from V and 0 bases from J, with 13 bases in between. Germline CDR1 and CDR2: GTSNPN and SVGIG (reference sequence). The CDR3 has 15 residues. CDR3 loop: CAWTGGLVSGNTIYF. The CDR3 bases are TGTGCCTGGACGGGGGGACTTGTCTCTGGAAACACCATATATTTT.

This rearrangement joins TRBV6-5 to TRBJ2-1, with 10 nucleotides matching TRBD2. With 10 bases clipped from V and 7 bases from J, the junction kept 7 bases outside the gene matches. The CDR3 runs to 13 residues. Per germline, CDR1 MNHEY and CDR2 SVGAGI. The CDR3: CATRTSGLNEQFF. CDR3 nucleotides: TGTGCCACCAGGACTAGCGGATTGAATGAGCAGTTCTTC.

V gene TRBV29-1 combines with J gene TRBJ2-3; perhaps D is TRBD1 or TRBD2 (5 bases each). In germline, CDR1 is SQVTM, CDR2 ANQGSEA. V was clipped by 0 bases and J by 1 base, with 14 bases between them. The CDR3 covers 16 residues. The CDR3 DNA is TGCAGCGTTGAAGATGGTAGACGAGGGGGCACAGATACGCAGTATTTT. Translated: CSVEDGRRGGTDTQYF.

This clone showed up just a few times. The genes are TRBV19 and TRBJ2-7; TRBD1 matches 11 bases. From germline, CDR1 is LNHDA and CDR2 SQIVND (reference sequence). V dropped 3 bases and J dropped 2; count of bases not matched to a gene: 3. The CDR3 has 15 amino acids. CDR3 bases: TGTGCCAGTAGTATGGCGGGACAGGGGGCCTACGAGCAGTACTTC. It codes for CASSMAGQGAYEQYF.

V and J are TRBV5-4 and TRBJ1-3; TRBD1 is a possible D gene (6 bases). V lost 4 bases to trimming and J lost 4 bases, with 12 bases between them. The CDR3 totals 14 residues. Germline CDR1 SGHNT, CDR2 YYREEE (reference sequence). The CDR3, as DNA: TGTGCCAGCAGCCTAGGGGGGTCCGGAAACACCATATATTTT. Its translation is CASSLGGSGNTIYF. Using reference TRBV5-4 and TRBJ1-3 for the parts outside the CDR3, the full variable domain is ETGVTQSPTHLIKTRGQQVTLRCSSQSGHNTVSWYQQALGQGPQFIFQYYREEENGRGNFPPRFSGLQFPNYSSELNVNALELDDSALYLCASSLGGSGNTIYFGEGSWLTVV.

The DNA of the CDR3 is TGCGCCAGCAGCTTGCTGGGGGGACTAGCGGGCCAATACAATGAGCAGTTCTTC. Encoded protein: CASSLLGGLAGQYNEQFF. The chain couples TRBV5-1 to TRBJ2-1; 12 bases map to TRBD2. The germline CDR1 and CDR2 sequences are SGHRS and YFSETQ. The CDR3 has 18 amino acids. V shed 1 base, J shed 4 bases, and the junction held 9 bases outside the gene matches. Drawing the rest from reference TRBV5-1 and TRBJ2-1, the complete variable domain is KAGVTQTPRYLIKTRGQQVTLSCSPISGHRSVSWYQQTPGQGLQFLFEYFSETQRNKGNFPGRFSGRQFSNSRSEMNVSTLELGDSALYLCASSLLGGLAGQYNEQFFGPGTRLTVL.

The CDR3 loop is CSASVDEQFF. The CDR3 DNA follows: TGCAGTGCTAGTGTCGATGAGCAGTTCTTC. V gene TRBV20-1 combines with J gene TRBJ2-1; no reliable D call. Germline CDR1 is DFQATT and CDR2 is SNEGSKA (reference sequence). The CDR3 has 10 amino acids. V was clipped by 3 bases and J by 8 bases, with 5 bases between them.